Sequencing of this T cell receptor (beta chain) was carried out in a study of T-cell memory formation after mild COVID-19. The overall study: Largely, the TCR clusters proved donor specific.

TCRdb itself ran the 5' RACE reads through MiXCR, one entry per CDR3 protein. The table records about 260,000 distinct CDR3 sequences, 16% of them present only once. This CDR3 contains 16 residues. Germline assignment: CDR1 SNHLY and CDR2 FYNNEI. Trimming shortened V by 8 bases and J by 0 bases, and 19 bases separated the two germline ends. This clonotype was counted between two and nine times. The chain links TRBV2 to TRBJ1-1, with D unresolved. This TCR came from a man between 18 and 35 years old who had mild COVID-19 (a few samples of this study predate the infection). Cell type and time point are not known. Sample: PBMCs or a T cell subset sorted from them (not recorded which). The CDR3 nucleotides are TGTGCCAGCGGCCAACTGGGAGGGATTATGAACACTGAAGCTTTCTTT. Translating gives CASGQLGGIMNTEAFF.